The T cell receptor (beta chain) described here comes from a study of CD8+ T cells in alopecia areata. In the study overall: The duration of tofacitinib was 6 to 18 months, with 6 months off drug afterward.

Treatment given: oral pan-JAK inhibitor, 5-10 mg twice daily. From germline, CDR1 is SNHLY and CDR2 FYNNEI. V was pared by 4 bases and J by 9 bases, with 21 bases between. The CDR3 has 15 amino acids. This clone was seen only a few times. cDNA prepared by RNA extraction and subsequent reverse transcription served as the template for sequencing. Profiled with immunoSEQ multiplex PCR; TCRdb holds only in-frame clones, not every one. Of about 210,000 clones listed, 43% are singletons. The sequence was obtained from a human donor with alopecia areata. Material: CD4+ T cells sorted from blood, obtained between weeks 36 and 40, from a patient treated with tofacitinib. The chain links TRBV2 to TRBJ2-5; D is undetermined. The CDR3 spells CASSANPLGDWAQYF. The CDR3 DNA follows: TGTGCCAGCAGTGCAAACCCTCTGGGCGATTGGGCCCAGTACTTC. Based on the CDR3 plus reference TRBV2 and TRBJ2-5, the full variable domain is EPEVTQTPSHQVTQMGQEVILRCVPISNHLYFYWYRQILGQKVEFLVSFYNNEISEKSEIFDDQFSVERPDGSNFTLKIRSTKLEDSAMYFCASSANPLGDWAQYFGPGTRLLVL.